These T cell receptor beta chains were read from a single sample in a study of blood T cell repertoires in COVID-19. Profiling relied on immunoSEQ multiplex PCR, and the TCRdb table lists in-frame clones only, not all of them. The table has about 220,000 clones, nearly 90% seen once. The sequenced material came from PBMCs or T cells enriched from blood (not recorded which). These receptors all come from a man aged 30-40 years who had been exposed to COVID-19. Each CDR3 is given with its conserved first and last residue. D genes are given only for firm matches. Expanded clones are given a class, and other clones once, few, many or no size at all.

V gene	D gene	J gene	clone size	CDR3 DNA	CDR3 protein
TRBV19	-	TRBJ1-5	-	TGTGCCAGTAGTATCTCCGGGCCTGACGGGCGAGGGGGAACTCAGCCCCAGCATTTT	CASSISGPDGRGGTQPQHF
TRBV11-1	-	TRBJ1-6	-	TGTGCCAGCAGCTTGGGGACTAATTTACCCCTCCACTTT	CASSLGTNLPLHF
TRBV18	TRBD1	TRBJ2-1	few	TGTGCCAGCTCACCGCAGAGAGTAGGGACAGGCAATGAGCAGTTCTTC	CASSPQRVGTGNEQFF
TRBV7-9	TRBD2	TRBJ2-4	-	TGTGCCAGCAGCCCTCGGACTAGCGGGGTCGCCAAAAACATTCAGTACTTC	CASSPRTSGVAKNIQYF
TRBV4-1	-	TRBJ1-1	once	TGCGCCAGCAGCCTCCTGGGAGTCATGAACACTGAAGCTTTCTTT	CASSLLGVMNTEAFF
TRBV6-1	-	TRBJ1-2	-	TGTGCCAGCAGTGAAGCGCCCGGTTTGAACTATGGCTACACCTTC	CASSEAPGLNYGYTF
TRBV6-1	-	TRBJ2-7	-	TGTGCCAGCAGTGAAGAGGCCCCCCAGGGGAACGTTGACTACGAGCAGTACTTC	CASSEEAPQGNVDYEQYF
TRBV6-5	TRBD1	TRBJ1-6	-	TGTGCCACCCAGCCCCGGACAGGTAGTTCACCCCTCCACTTT	CATQPRTGSSPLHF
TRBV30	-	TRBJ1-2	few	TGTGCCTGGTCCGGGACAAGCGTAGGCTACACCTTC	CAWSGTSVGYTF
TRBV5-1	-	TRBJ1-1	-	TGCGCCAGCAGACAGGGAGTGGACACTGAAGCTTTCTTT	CASRQGVDTEAFF
TRBV4-1	-	TRBJ1-5	-	TGCGCCAGCAGCTGGAGCGGTGGCAATCAGCCCCAGCATTTT	CASSWSGGNQPQHF
TRBV18	-	TRBJ1-2	-	TGTGCCAGCTCACCGGACAGACTCTATGGCTACACCTTC	CASSPDRLYGYTF
TRBV3-1/TRBV3-2	TRBD1	TRBJ1-1	once	TGTGCCAGCAGCCAAGAACAGACAGGGCCGGGAGCTTTCTTT	CASSQEQTGPGAFF
TRBV11-3	-	TRBJ2-7	once	TGTGCCAGCAGCCAAGACAGTAATTACGAGCAGTACTTC	CASSQDSNYEQYF
TRBV7-2	-	TRBJ1-2	-	TGTGCCAGCACTGAGGTCGGGAGGGGCCCGGACTATGGCTACACCTTC	CASTEVGRGPDYGYTF
TRBV4-2	-	TRBJ1-5	once	TGTGCCAGCGGGGGGTCTGGGCAGCCCCAGCATTTT	CASGGSGQPQHF
TRBV19	TRBD1	TRBJ1-4	-	TGTGCCACCCGGGACAGGGGGCGCGTTACTAATGAAAAACTGTTTTTT	CATRDRGRVTNEKLFF
TRBV19	-	TRBJ1-5	-	TGTGCCAGTAGTATTGGTGCGAGTGCGCCCCAGCATTTT	CASSIGASAPQHF
TRBV18	-	TRBJ2-7	once	TGTGCCAGCTCACCACCGGTCGGCGAGCAGTACTTC	CASSPPVGEQYF
TRBV19	-	TRBJ1-1	-	TGTGCCAGTAGTCAAGGGCGGGACACTGAAGCTTTCTTT	CASSQGRDTEAFF
TRBV30	-	TRBJ2-1	-	TGTGCCTGGAGCCTTGGCGGCTACAATGAGCAGTTCTTC	CAWSLGGYNEQFF
TRBV12-3/TRBV12-4	TRBD1	TRBJ2-1	once	TGTGCCAGCAGTTCTACAGGGGGCAATGAGCAGTTCTTC	CASSSTGGNEQFF
TRBV3-1/TRBV3-2	-	TRBJ2-5	-	TGTGCCAGCAGCTTCGGGGTTGGGGAGACCCAGTACTTC	CASSFGVGETQYF
TRBV29-1	-	TRBJ1-5	-	TGCAGCGTTGGACAGGTCCTTAGCAATCAGCCCCAGCATTTT	CSVGQVLSNQPQHF
TRBV4-1	-	TRBJ2-3	-	TGCGCCAGCGGGACTAGCACAGATACGCAGTATTTT	CASGTSTDTQYF
TRBV24-1	-	TRBJ1-4	-	TGTGCCACCAGCGGGTTGGGAGGAGAAAAACTGTTTTTT	CATSGLGGEKLFF
TRBV2	-	TRBJ1-3	-	TGTGCCAGCAGTGTGATGGGCTTTCGAAACACCATATATTTT	CASSVMGFRNTIYF
TRBV28	-	TRBJ2-7	-	TGTGCCAGCAGTCCCCGGGACTCCGGGGACTCCTACGAGCAGTACTTC	CASSPRDSGDSYEQYF
TRBV5-1	-	TRBJ1-1	-	TGCGCCAGTTTCAGGGGTAGGATGAACACTGAAGCTTTCTTT	CASFRGRMNTEAFF
TRBV29-1	TRBD2	TRBJ2-5	-	TGCAGCGGGCGGGGGGGAGAGACCCAGTACTTC	CSGRGGETQYF
TRBV4-1	TRBD1	TRBJ1-1	-	TGCGCCAGCAGCCAAACCGGGACAGCAATAAACACTGAAGCTTTCTTT	CASSQTGTAINTEAFF
TRBV19	-	TRBJ2-1	-	TGTGCCAGTATCGGGGTCCTCTACAATGAGCAGTTCTTC	CASIGVLYNEQFF
TRBV4-2	TRBD1	TRBJ1-4	-	TGTGCCAGCAGCCAAGGGGGGACAGGGGGTGAAAAACTGTTTTTT	CASSQGGTGGEKLFF
TRBV3-1/TRBV3-2	TRBD2	TRBJ2-1	-	TGTGCCAGCAGCCAAGAAAGCGGGGGGGCCTTTGTGAATGAGCAGTTCTTC	CASSQESGGAFVNEQFF
TRBV27	-	TRBJ2-5	-	TGTGCCAGCAGTTTACAAAGAGGTGGAGAGACCCAGTACTTC	CASSLQRGGETQYF
TRBV6-1	-	TRBJ1-2	-	TGTGCCAGCAGTGAACAAGGACAAGCTTATGGCTACACCTTC	CASSEQGQAYGYTF
TRBV2	-	TRBJ1-5	-	TGTGCCAGCAGTCTGGCGGACATTAGCAATCAGCCCCAGCATTTT	CASSLADISNQPQHF
TRBV11-2	TRBD2	TRBJ2-2	-	TGTGCCAGCATGGCGGGGGGGCGCTCCGGGGAGCTGTTTTTT	CASMAGGRSGELFF
TRBV5-1	TRBD1	TRBJ2-2	-	TGCGCCAGCAGCTTATCAGGGACAGGGACCGGGGAGCTGTTTTTT	CASSLSGTGTGELFF
TRBV7-2	TRBD2	TRBJ2-5	-	TGTGCCAGCAGCTTAAGGTCTAGCGGGGGAGAGACCCAGTACTTC	CASSLRSSGGETQYF
TRBV28	TRBD2	TRBJ2-1	-	TGTGCCAGCATCCCCGGACTAGCTAGCTCCTACAATGAGCAGTTCTTC	CASIPGLASSYNEQFF
TRBV6-4	TRBD2	TRBJ2-1	-	TGTGCCAGCAGTGTTGCGGAGCGGGGGGCTGAGCAGTTCTTC	CASSVAERGAEQFF
TRBV4-3	-	TRBJ1-1	-	TGCGCCAGCAGCCAAGAATCAGGGGTAACTGAAGCTTTCTTT	CASSQESGVTEAFF
TRBV6-2/TRBV6-3	TRBD1	TRBJ1-3	-	TGTGCCAGCAGTTATCAGGGGACAGCTGGAAACACCATATATTTT	CASSYQGTAGNTIYF
TRBV12-3/TRBV12-4	TRBD1	TRBJ2-5	-	TGTGCCAGCAGCCAGGGGGCTTGGGAGACCCAGTACTTC	CASSQGAWETQYF
TRBV27	-	TRBJ1-2	once	TGTGCCAGCAGCGTAGGAGGGGCGGTATTTGGCTACACCTTC	CASSVGGAVFGYTF
TRBV27	TRBD2	TRBJ2-5	-	TGTGCCAGCAGTTCGCTGGGACTAGCGGGGGAAGAGACCCAGTACTTC	CASSSLGLAGEETQYF
TRBV3-1/TRBV3-2	-	TRBJ2-1	-	TGTGCCAGCAGAACCACAGGTAGCTCCTACAATGAGCAGTTCTTC	CASRTTGSSYNEQFF
TRBV10-1	-	TRBJ1-3	once	TGCGCCAGCAGTGTCGACTCCTCTGGAAACACCATATATTTT	CASSVDSSGNTIYF
TRBV5-1	TRBD2	TRBJ2-3	-	TGCGCCAGCAGCTTCGCGGGGGGGTCAGATACGCAGTATTTT	CASSFAGGSDTQYF
TRBV3-1/TRBV3-2	-	TRBJ1-6	-	TGTGCCAGCAGCCAGATGACAGGTTATAATTCACCCCTCCACTTT	CASSQMTGYNSPLHF
TRBV12-3/TRBV12-4	-	TRBJ1-1	-	TGTGCCAGCAACTTTTTGGGGGCGCAGGCTTTCTTT	CASNFLGAQAFF